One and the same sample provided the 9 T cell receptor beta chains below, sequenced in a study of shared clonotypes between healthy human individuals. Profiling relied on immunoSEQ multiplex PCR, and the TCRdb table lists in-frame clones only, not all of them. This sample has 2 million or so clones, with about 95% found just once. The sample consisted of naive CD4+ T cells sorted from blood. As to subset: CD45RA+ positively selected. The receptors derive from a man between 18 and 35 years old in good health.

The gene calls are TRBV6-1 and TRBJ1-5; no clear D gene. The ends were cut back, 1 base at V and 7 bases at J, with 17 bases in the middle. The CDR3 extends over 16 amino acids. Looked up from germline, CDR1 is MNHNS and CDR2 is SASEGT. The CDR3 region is CASSEGRREVWQPQHF. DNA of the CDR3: TGTGCCAGCAGTGAAGGGCGTCGGGAGGTATGGCAGCCCCAGCATTTT.

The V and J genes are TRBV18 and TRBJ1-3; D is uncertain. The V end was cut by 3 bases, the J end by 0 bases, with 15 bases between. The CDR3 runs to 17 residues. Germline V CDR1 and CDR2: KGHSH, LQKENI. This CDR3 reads CASSPPNGRSSGNTIYF. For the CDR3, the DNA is TGTGCCAGCTCACCCCCTAACGGACGCAGCTCTGGAAACACCATATATTTT.

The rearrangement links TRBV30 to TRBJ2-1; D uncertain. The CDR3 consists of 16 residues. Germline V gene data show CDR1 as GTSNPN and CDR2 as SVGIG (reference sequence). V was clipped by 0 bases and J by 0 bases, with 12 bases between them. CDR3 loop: CAWSVLISRSYNEQFF. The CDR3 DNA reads TGTGCCTGGAGTGTACTTATCAGCCGCTCCTACAATGAGCAGTTCTTC.

CDR3 nucleotide sequence: TGTGCCAGCAGCTTACAGCCTAGCGGGGGAGGAGATACGCAGTATTTT. This translates into CASSLQPSGGGDTQYF. The chain has TRBV7-2 and TRBJ2-3; TRBD2 agrees at 10 bases. Germline V gives CDR1 SGHTA, CDR2 FQGNSA. J was trimmed by 5 bases and V by 2 bases; bases with no gene match: 7. The CDR3 has 16 amino acids.

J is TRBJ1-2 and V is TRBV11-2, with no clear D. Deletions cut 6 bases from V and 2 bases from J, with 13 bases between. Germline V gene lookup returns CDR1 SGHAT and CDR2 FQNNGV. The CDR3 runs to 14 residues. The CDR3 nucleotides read TGTGCCAGCAGTCCTACAGACCTCAACTATGGCTACACCTTC. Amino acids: CASSPTDLNYGYTF.

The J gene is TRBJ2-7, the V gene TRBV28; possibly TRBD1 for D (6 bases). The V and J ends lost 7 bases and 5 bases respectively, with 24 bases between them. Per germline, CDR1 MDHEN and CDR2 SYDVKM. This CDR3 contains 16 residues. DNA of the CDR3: TGTGCCAGCACCGCAGCGCCGGGGCAGGGGCGCCACGAGCAGTACTTC. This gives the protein CASTAAPGQGRHEQYF.

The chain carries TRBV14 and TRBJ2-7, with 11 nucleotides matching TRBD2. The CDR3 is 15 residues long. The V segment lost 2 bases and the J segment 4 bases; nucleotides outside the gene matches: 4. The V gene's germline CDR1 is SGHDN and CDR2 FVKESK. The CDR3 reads CASSQTTSGVYEQYF. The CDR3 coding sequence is TGTGCCAGCAGCCAAACGACTAGCGGGGTTTACGAGCAGTACTTC.

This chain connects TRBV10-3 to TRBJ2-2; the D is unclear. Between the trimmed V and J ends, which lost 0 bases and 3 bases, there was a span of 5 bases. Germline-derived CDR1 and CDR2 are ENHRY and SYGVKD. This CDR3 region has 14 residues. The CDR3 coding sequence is TGTGCCATCAGTGAGTCAACGCACACCGGGGAGCTGTTTTTT. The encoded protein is CAISESTHTGELFF.

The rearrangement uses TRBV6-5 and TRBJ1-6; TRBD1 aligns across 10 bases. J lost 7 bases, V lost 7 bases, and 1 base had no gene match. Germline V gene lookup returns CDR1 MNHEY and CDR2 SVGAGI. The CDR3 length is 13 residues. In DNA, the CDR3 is TGTGCCAGCACGGGACAGGGGAATTCACCCCTCCACTTT. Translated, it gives CASTGQGNSPLHF.